This TCR beta chain was sequenced for a study of OX40 agonist ivuxolimab in advanced cancers. Looking at the study overall: At roughly 80% male, the cohort had a mean age of 60 years, ranging from 23 to 79. Points from the study as a whole: Some of the lowest clonal expansion was seen in partial responders at 0.1-3.0 mg/kg.

CDR3 size: 15 residues. The germline gives CDR1 SGHRS, CDR2 YFSETQ. The ends were cut back, 3 bases at V and 4 bases at J, with 14 bases in the middle. Patients were excluded for autoimmune disease history or systemic immunosuppression. Sequencing was performed with immunoSEQ multiplex PCR; in TCRdb, only in-frame clones are kept and a portion is missing. The profile shows under 60,000 clones, around 85% of them singletons. With respect to this clone: Its antigen is unknown.

This material consisted of CD4+ or CD8+ T cells sorted from blood, taken in a trial of the OX40 agonist ivuxolimab. The genes are TRBV5-1 and TRBJ1-3, with D unresolved. The clonotype comes from an adult with an advanced solid tumor such as melanoma, head and neck, liver or kidney cancer. CDR3 sequence: CASSSGDAGGNTIYF. The CDR3 DNA follows: TGCGCCAGCAGCTCCGGCGACGCCGGAGGAAACACCATATATTTT.